This T cell receptor (beta chain) is drawn from a study of T-cell memory formation after mild COVID-19 (dated by TCRdb to the early 2020s). In terms of the full investigation: TCR sequence clusters from the two donors were found to be largely donor specific. Longitudinal TCRalpha and TCRbeta repertoire sequencing tracked T-cell clones expanding and contracting after mild COVID-19 in a couple of donors. Two young, previously healthy adult volunteers, one female and one male, were included in the cohort. On the study overall, not on this receptor specifically: Balanced CD4/CD8 phenotypes were observed for clones contracting from day 15 to 85, whereas a bias towards CD4+ was observed for a second wave of clones expanding from day 15 to 37. Only two mild cases were covered by the study, and larger cohorts that include severe cases with pre-infection samples were considered necessary. Some responding clones were found in pre-infection memory, which suggests that pre-existing cross-reactive memory T cells took part in the SARS-CoV-2 response. Contracting CD4+ clones were found mainly in CM and EM memory subsets, while CD8+ clones were enriched in EMRA. Whether the second-wave clones peaking on day 37 were SARS-CoV-2 specific was not confirmed.

This clonotype was detected ten times or more. The antigen it binds to is not known. Qualities for individual bases were not recorded, and no much larger clone is one base off. PBMCs were isolated by Ficoll-Paque density gradient centrifugation. Data came from an Illumina NovaSeq 6000. cDNA libraries for TCRalpha and TCRbeta were prepared by 5'RACE using constant-segment primers, with sample barcodes and unique molecular identifiers added. Trizol reagent was used to extract RNA from every sample. The libraries were amplified in two PCR steps, and the second step added a second sample barcode and Illumina TruSeq adapters. Sequencing of the libraries was done on an Illumina NovaSeq, producing 2 x 150 bp paired-end reads. As for the authors' bioinformatics: Demultiplexing of reads and collapsing into UMI-guided consensus sequences were performed with migec v1.2.7. With mixcr v2.1.11, UMI consensuses were aligned to TRA and TRB V and J templates and assembled into clonotypes. A clonotype was counted as expanded or contracted only when both edgeR and NoisET called the clonotype significant, with the noise models trained on biological replicates. edgeR calls used a false discovery rate-adjusted p below 0.01 and a log2 fold-change threshold of 1. As an exploratory analysis of dynamics, max-normalized trajectories of the 1000 most abundant clonotypes were examined by PCA with hierarchical clustering. Each responding clone was given a CD4 or CD8 phenotype based on the CD4+ and CD8+ repertoires, which had been sequenced separately. TCRdb applied fastp at Q25 and MiXCR to the public reads, then kept only in-frame beta chains. Every distinct CDR3 protein forms one entry, paired with its most common genes and DNA. The V and J calls follow TCRdb's processing rather than the paper's. Present in this sample are 200,000 to 250,000 distinct CDR3 sequences, approximately 15% of which were seen just once. 2.1% of the sample goes to the ten largest clones.

CDR1 and CDR2 (SGHTA, FQGNSA) derive from the germline V gene. From its cysteine to its phenylalanine, the CDR3 spans 14 amino acids. Left in the record is the CDR3 DNA by itself, 42 bases read in frame from the first base. V is pared back by 5 bases and J by 6 bases, with 13 bases lying between the germline termini. The chain is encoded by TRBV7-2 joined to TRBJ2-2; the D gene cannot be named for sure. The sequence was collected from an adult woman who had mild COVID-19 (a few samples of this study predate the infection). The sample titles of this study are shuffled in the database, so cell type and time point are left out; the donor was told from shared clones. The source material was PBMCs or a T cell subset sorted from them (not recorded which). The bases are TGTGCCAGCAGCCCGCGTTTTGGTGCCGGGGAGCTGTTTTTT. Its product reads: CASSPRFGAGELFF.